The T cell receptor beta chain described here comes from a study of T cell repertoires in ileal Crohn's disease. Whole-study context: Postoperative therapy was given to about half: 11 thiopurines, roughly 20 anti-TNF agents. General study points: Compared with CD4 T cells, sorted CD8 cells carried more expanded clones.

The data were produced by immunoSEQ multiplex PCR, yet TCRdb's version contains in-frame clones alone and is incomplete. The sample consists of fewer than 20,000 clones, over 50% of them appearing once. On this clone: Its target is not known.

The CDR3 is 15 residues long. CDR1 and CDR2 from the germline V gene are KGHSH and LQKENI. Trimming removed 5 bases at V and 3 bases at J, with 13 bases between. The sequenced sample was ileal tissue. V gene TRBV18 combines with J gene TRBJ2-2, with D possibly TRBD1 on 6 matching bases. The source of this sequence is an adult with Crohn's disease. This CDR3 is CASSTQGSYTGELFF. Written as DNA, the CDR3 is TGTGCCAGCTCAACCCAGGGGTCTTACACCGGGGAGCTGTTTTTT. The full variable domain, completed using reference TRBV18 and TRBJ2-2, is NAGVMQNPRHLVRRRGQEARLRCSPMKGHSHVYWYRQLPEEGLKFMVYLQKENIIDESGMPKERFSAEFPKEGPSILRIQQVVRGDSAAYFCASSTQGSYTGELFFGEGSRLTVL.